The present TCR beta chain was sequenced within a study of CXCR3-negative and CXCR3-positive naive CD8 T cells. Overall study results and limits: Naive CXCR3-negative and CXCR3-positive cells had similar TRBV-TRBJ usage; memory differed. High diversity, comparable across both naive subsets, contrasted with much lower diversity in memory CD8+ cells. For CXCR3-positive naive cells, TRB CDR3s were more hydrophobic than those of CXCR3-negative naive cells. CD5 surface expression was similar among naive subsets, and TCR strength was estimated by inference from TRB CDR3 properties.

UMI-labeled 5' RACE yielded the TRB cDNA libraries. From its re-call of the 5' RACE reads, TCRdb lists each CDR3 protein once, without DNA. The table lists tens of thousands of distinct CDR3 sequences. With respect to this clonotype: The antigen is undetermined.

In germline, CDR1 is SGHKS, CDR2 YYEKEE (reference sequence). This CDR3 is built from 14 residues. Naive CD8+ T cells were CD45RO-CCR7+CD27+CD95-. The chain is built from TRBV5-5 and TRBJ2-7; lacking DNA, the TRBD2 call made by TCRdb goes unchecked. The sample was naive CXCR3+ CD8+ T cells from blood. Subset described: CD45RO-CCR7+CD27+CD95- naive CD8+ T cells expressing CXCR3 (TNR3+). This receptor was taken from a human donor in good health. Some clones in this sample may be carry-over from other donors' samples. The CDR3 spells CASAEREFPYEQYF.